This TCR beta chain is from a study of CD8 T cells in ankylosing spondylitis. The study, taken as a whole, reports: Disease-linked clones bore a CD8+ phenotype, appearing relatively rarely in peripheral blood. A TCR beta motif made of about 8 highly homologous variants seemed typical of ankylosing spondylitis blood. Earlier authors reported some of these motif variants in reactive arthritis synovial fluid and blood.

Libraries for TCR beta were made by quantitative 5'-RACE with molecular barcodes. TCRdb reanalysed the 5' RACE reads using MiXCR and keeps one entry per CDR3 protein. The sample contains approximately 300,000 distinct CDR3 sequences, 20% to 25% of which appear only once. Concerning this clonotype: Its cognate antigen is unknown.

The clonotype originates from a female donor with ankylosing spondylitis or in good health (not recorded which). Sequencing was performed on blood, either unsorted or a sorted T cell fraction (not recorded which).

CDR3 bases: TGCAGTGCTTTGGAACCCTTAGCGGAGACCTACGAGCAGTACTTC. Translated, it gives CSALEPLAETYEQYF. V and J are TRBV20-1 and TRBJ2-7; possibly TRBD2 for D (6 bases). Between the trimmed V and J ends, which lost 5 bases and 2 bases, there was a span of 19 bases. CDR3 length: 15 amino acids. Germline V gene sequence: CDR1 DFQATT, CDR2 SNEGSKA (reference sequence).